This TCR beta chain was obtained from a study of shared clonotypes between healthy human individuals. General study points: Memory subsets generally showed lower estimated richness than naive subsets. Generation probabilities were higher for clonotypes shared across all four sorted-subset donors than for unshared ones.

The CDR3 totals 16 residues. Germline trimming cut 3 bases from V and 3 bases from J; bases unmatched to any gene: 7. Germline values: CDR1 MNHEY, CDR2 SMNVEV (reference sequence). Replicate PCRs run on sorted subsets employed 200 ng DNA, some 33,000 T cell genomes. Libraries were prepared by immunoSEQ multiplex PCR; TCRdb keeps only in-frame clonotypes and omits some of them. Among over a million clones listed, approximately 80% were seen once. Comment on this clone: As yet, its antigen is unknown.

The TCR comes from a man aged 18 to 35 in good health. Some clones in this sample may be carry-over from other donors' samples. The material sequenced was memory CD4+ T cells from PBMCs. Subset described: CD45RA-negative fraction. The chain recombines TRBV27 with TRBJ2-3; 9 nucleotides align to TRBD1. The DNA for the CDR3 is TGTGCCAGCAGTTTCTCCAGACAGGGGGGAACAGATACGCAGTATTTT. Translated: CASSFSRQGGTDTQYF.